The entry below gives a single T cell receptor (beta chain) sequence along with its context. This record belongs to a study of HIV-infected patients and healthy controls. Study-wide context: Total CDR3 counts per chain did not differ significantly between patients and controls.

About 500 ng RNA was reverse transcribed with alpha and beta constant-region primers. Using multiplexing indices, alpha and beta chain libraries were generated apart by chain-specific third strand synthesis. TCRdb redid the calling of the 5' RACE reads with MiXCR, one entry per CDR3 protein. Of approximately 9,300 distinct CDR3 sequences listed, about 9.4% are singletons. CDR1 is MGHRA and CDR2 is YSYEKL in the germline V gene. V shed 3 bases and J 0 bases; nucleotides not matched to a gene: 1. The CDR3 runs 14 residues. The repertoire came from unfractionated whole blood and reflected all unsorted peripheral T cells. Enrolled donors were untreated HIV-infected adults about to begin antiretroviral therapy.

The J gene is TRBJ2-5, the V gene TRBV4-1; 7 bases align to TRBD1. Here the sequenced sample was blood, taken before antiretroviral therapy. The TCR sequence derives from an adult with HIV infection. CDR3 loop: CASSQTGNQETQYF. For the CDR3, the DNA is TGCGCCAGCAGCCAGACAGGGAACCAAGAGACCCAGTACTTC.